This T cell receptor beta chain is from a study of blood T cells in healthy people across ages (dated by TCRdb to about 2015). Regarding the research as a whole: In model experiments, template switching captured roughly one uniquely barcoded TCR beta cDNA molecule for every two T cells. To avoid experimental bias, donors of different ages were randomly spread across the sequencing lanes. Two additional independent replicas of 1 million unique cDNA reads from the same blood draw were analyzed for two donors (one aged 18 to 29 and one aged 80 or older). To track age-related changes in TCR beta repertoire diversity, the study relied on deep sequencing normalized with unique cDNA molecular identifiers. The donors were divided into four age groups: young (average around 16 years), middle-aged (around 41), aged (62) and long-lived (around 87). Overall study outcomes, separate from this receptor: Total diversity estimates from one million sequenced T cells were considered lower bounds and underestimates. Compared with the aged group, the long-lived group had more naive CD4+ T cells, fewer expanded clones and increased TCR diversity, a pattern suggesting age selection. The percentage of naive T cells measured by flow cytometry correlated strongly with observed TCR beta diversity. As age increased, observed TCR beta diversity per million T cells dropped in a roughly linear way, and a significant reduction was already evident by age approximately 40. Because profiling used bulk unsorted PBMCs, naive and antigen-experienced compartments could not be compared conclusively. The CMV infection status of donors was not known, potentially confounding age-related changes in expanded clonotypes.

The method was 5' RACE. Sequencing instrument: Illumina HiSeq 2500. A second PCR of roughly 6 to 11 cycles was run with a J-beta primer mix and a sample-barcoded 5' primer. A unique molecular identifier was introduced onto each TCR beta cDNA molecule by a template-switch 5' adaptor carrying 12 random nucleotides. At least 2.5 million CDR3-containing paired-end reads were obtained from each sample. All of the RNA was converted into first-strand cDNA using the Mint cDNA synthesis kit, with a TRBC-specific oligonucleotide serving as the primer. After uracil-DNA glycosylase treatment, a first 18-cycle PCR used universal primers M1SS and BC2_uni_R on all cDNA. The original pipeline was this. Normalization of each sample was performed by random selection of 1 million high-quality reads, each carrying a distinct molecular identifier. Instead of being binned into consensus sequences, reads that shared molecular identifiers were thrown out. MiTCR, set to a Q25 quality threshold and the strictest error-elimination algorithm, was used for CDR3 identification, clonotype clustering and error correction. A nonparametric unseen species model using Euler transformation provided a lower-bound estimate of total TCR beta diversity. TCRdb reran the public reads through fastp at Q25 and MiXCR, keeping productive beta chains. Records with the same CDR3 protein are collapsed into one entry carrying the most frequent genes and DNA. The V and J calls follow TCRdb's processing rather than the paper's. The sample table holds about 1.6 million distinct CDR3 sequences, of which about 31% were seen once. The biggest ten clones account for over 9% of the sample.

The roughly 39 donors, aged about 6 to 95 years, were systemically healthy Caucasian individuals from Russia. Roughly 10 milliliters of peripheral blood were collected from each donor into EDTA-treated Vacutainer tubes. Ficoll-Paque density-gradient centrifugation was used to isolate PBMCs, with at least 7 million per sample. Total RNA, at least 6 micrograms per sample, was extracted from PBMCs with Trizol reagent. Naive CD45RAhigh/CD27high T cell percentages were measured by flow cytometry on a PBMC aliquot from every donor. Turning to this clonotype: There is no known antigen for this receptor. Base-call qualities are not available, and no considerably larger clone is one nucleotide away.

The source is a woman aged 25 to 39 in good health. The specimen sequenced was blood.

The CDR3 here reads CSGRGTSGGTEAFF. The nucleotide sequence is TGCAGCGGTAGGGGGACATCCGGGGGCACTGAAGCTTTCTTT. The rearrangement combines TRBV29-1 with TRBJ1-1; TRBD1 is perhaps the D gene, given 6 matching bases. Per the germline V gene, SQVTM is the CDR1 and ANQGSEA is the CDR2. The CDR3, from cysteine to phenylalanine, totals 14 residues. Solely the CDR3 DNA is kept, with 42 bases framed from the first base. The trim is 7 bases for V and 4 bases for J, with a gap of 19 bases between the germline ends.